These 3 T cell receptor beta chains were sequenced from one sample in a study of cytomegalovirus exposure and HLA in healthy donors. The PCR had 60 Vbeta and 13 Jbeta primers. Only in-frame clones appear in the TCRdb table, and some are missing; sequencing was by immunoSEQ multiplex PCR. The sample has roughly 120,000 clones; about 80% are singletons. Sequencing input: PBMCs. All receptors come from a man aged 35 to 55 in good health and CMV-seronegative.

Written as DNA, the CDR3 is TGTGCCAGCCGGTCGCCCTCTGGAAACACCATATATTTT. Translating it yields CASRSPSGNTIYF. The V call is TRBV5-4, the J call TRBJ1-3; D gene ambiguous. Trimming took 7 bases from V and 0 from J, leaving 8 bases between them. CDR1 SGHNT and CDR2 YYREEE come from the germline V gene (reference sequence). The CDR3 totals 13 residues.

The chain is built from TRBV11-2 and TRBJ1-2; D unresolved. This CDR3 is built from 15 residues. Trimming took off 0 bases at V and 7 bases at J, with 15 bases between the two ends. Germline loops: CDR1 SGHAT, CDR2 FQNNGV. The CDR3 loop is CASSLDGGPTGGYTF. For the CDR3, the DNA is TGTGCCAGCAGCTTAGATGGAGGCCCCACGGGTGGCTACACCTTC.

J is TRBJ1-2 and V is TRBV27; D might be TRBD1 (5 bases). Per germline, CDR1 MNHEY and CDR2 SMNVEV (reference sequence). The length of the CDR3 is 13 residues. The ends were cut back, 5 bases at V and 4 bases at J, with 11 bases in the middle. CDR3 nucleotide sequence: TGTGCCAGCAGTCCCGGACACTTCTATGGCTACACCTTC. It translates to CASSPGHFYGYTF.